This TCR beta chain was profiled in a study of cytomegalovirus exposure and HLA in healthy donors. Across the whole study: A data release that came early held around 85 million unique TCRs from HLA-typed donors. Study-wide points: From TCR beta sequences, most subjects' HLA-A and HLA-B alleles were reportedly predicted accurately. Immune exposure information comprised only CMV serostatus. A link between a missense DCLRE1C variant and TCR beta V- and J-gene trimming emerged from a later analysis.

Trimming cost V 5 bases and J 3 bases; bases outside gene matches: 7. The germline V gene encodes CDR1 PRHDT and CDR2 FYEKMQ (reference sequence). The length of the CDR3 is 14 residues. A note on this clone: Its antigen is not identified.

The primer mix had 60 Vbeta and 13 Jbeta primers. Here immunoSEQ multiplex PCR was the method, and the copy in TCRdb shows in-frame clones only, minus some. This sample has about 93,000 clones, with 82% found just once. The rearrangement joins TRBV13 to TRBJ2-7; 7 nucleotides line up with TRBD1. The clonotype comes from a man aged 50-60 years in good health and CMV-seronegative. Input material: PBMCs. CDR3 sequence: CASSPPGQLYEQYF. DNA for the CDR3: TGTGCCAGCAGCCCCCCGGGACAGCTCTACGAGCAGTACTTC.